Each of the 24 T cell receptor beta chains below was sequenced from the same sample in a study of T cell responses to AZD1222 COVID-19 vaccine. Measured with immunoSEQ multiplex PCR; TCRdb has only the in-frame clones, and not every one. The table includes about 130,000 clones, about nine tenths detected once. This material consisted of peripheral blood, taken on day 0 of AZD1222 vaccination. The receptors were sampled from an adult in good health.

This clone occurred a few times. CDR3 amino acids: CASSWGGTTDTQYF. DNA of the CDR3: TGTGCCAGCAGTTGGGGGGGAACTACAGATACGCAGTATTTT. The gene calls are TRBV27 and TRBJ2-3; 7 bases map to TRBD2. Losses at the gene ends were 4 bases for V and 3 bases for J; bases not matched to a gene: 4. In germline, CDR1 is MNHEY, CDR2 SMNVEV (reference sequence). This CDR3 is 14 amino acids long.

The genes are TRBV27 and TRBJ1-2, with 9 bases matching TRBD1. Trimming cost V 5 bases and J 8 bases; bases outside gene matches: 6. CDR1 MNHEY and CDR2 SMNVEV come from the germline V gene (reference sequence). The CDR3 loop spans 13 amino acids. DNA of the CDR3: TGTGCCAGCAGTCCTCGGACAGGGGTAGGCTACACCTTC. It codes for CASSPRTGVGYTF.

This chain uses TRBV10-3 with TRBJ2-7; D possibly corresponds to TRBD1 (6 bases). The germline V gene has CDR1 ENHRY and CDR2 SYGVKD. The ends were cut back, 6 bases at V and 3 bases at J, with 12 bases in the middle. The length of the CDR3 is 13 residues. CDR3 protein: CAIRNRDRYEQYF. The CDR3 DNA sequence: TGTGCCATCAGGAACAGGGACCGCTACGAGCAGTACTTC.

This chain connects TRBV4-3 to TRBJ1-2; 8 nucleotides agree with TRBD1. Germline loops: CDR1 LGHNA, CDR2 YSLEER. The CDR3 is 14 amino acids. V lost 4 bases, J lost 4 bases, and 5 bases stayed unmatched. The CDR3 nucleotides are TGCGCCAGCAGCCCCGGGCAGGGGGCCTATGGCTACACCTTC. This sequence encodes CASSPGQGAYGYTF.

This clone was observed at least ten times. This chain connects TRBV6-2 or TRBV6-3 to TRBJ2-1; D gene ambiguous. The CDR3 contains 13 residues. Germline V gene sequence: CDR1 MNHEY, CDR2 SVGEGT. The V end lost 0 bases, the J end lost 9 bases, and 9 bases lay between the germline ends. This CDR3 is CASSYSMVGEQFF. In DNA form, the CDR3 reads TGTGCCAGCAGTTACTCGATGGTGGGTGAGCAGTTCTTC.

This chain connects TRBV18 to TRBJ1-5, with 9 bases fitting TRBD1. The CDR3 contains 15 residues. CDR1 and CDR2 from the germline V gene are KGHSH and LQKENI. Unmatched junction bases numbered 1, after V lost 4 bases and J lost 0 bases. Written as DNA, the CDR3 is TGTGCCAGCTCACGGACAGGGGATAGCAATCAGCCCCAGCATTTT. Its protein product is CASSRTGDSNQPQHF.

The V and J genes are TRBV5-4 and TRBJ1-2; D is ambiguous. The CDR3 runs to 15 residues. V lost 3 bases and J 2 bases, leaving 14 bases between the germline ends. From germline, CDR1 is SGHNT and CDR2 YYREEE (reference sequence). The CDR3 nucleotides read TGTGCCAGCAGCTCAGTTTGGGGAGAGAACTATGGCTACACCTTC. Translated, it gives CASSSVWGENYGYTF.

The V gene is TRBV19, the J gene TRBJ2-5; 12 nucleotides match TRBD2. This CDR3 contains 16 residues. J lost 1 base, V lost 10 bases, and 10 bases had no gene match. CDR1 LNHDA and CDR2 SQIVND come from the germline V gene (reference sequence). CDR3 DNA: TGTGCCACTACACCGGGACTAGCGGGTTTCCAAGAGACCCAGTACTTC. Amino acids: CATTPGLAGFQETQYF.

The chain couples TRBV5-1 to TRBJ2-5; 10 bases line up with TRBD2. Germline V gene sequence: CDR1 SGHRS, CDR2 YFSETQ. The CDR3 has 14 residues. Trimming cost V 5 bases and J 5 bases; bases outside gene matches: 6. This chain's CDR3 is CASRSGGAEETQYF. In DNA, the CDR3 is TGCGCCAGCAGAAGCGGGGGGGCGGAGGAGACCCAGTACTTC.

The chain links TRBV5-1 to TRBJ2-5; TRBD2 is a possible D gene (5 bases). CDR3 length: 15 residues. Trimming took 1 base from V and 4 from J, leaving 14 bases between them. The germline V gene has CDR1 SGHRS and CDR2 YFSETQ. DNA of the CDR3: TGCGCCAGCAGCTTGCGGTCGGTCGCGGGAGAGACCCAGTACTTC. Its translation is CASSLRSVAGETQYF.

This chain joins TRBV7-6 and TRBJ2-7, with D possibly being TRBD1 (6 bases). CDR1 SGHVS and CDR2 FNYEAQ come from the germline V gene. This CDR3 comprises 15 residues. Trimming stripped 5 bases from V and 5 bases from J, with 19 bases between. The CDR3, as DNA: TGTGCCAGCAGCCCCCCTGTGGGCAGGGGCCACGAGCAGTACTTC. Translated: CASSPPVGRGHEQYF.

V gene TRBV9 combines with J gene TRBJ2-7, with a weak D call TRBD1 (6 bases). This CDR3 is built from 14 residues. Trimming removed 0 bases from V and 3 bases from J, with 10 bases in between. Germline CDR1 is SGDLS and CDR2 is YYNGEE. The CDR3 coding sequence is TGTGCCAGCAGCGTAGACTGGGACAACTACGAGCAGTACTTC. It translates to CASSVDWDNYEQYF.

J is TRBJ1-5 and V is TRBV18; D call uncertain. V lost 3 bases, J lost 5 bases, and 8 bases lay in between. CDR1 KGHSH and CDR2 LQKENI come from the germline V gene. The CDR3 runs 13 residues. CDR3 nucleotide sequence: TGTGCCAGCTCACCCCCGGGAGATCAGCCCCAGCATTTT. As protein: CASSPPGDQPQHF.

On this clone: Distinct nucleotide sequences in the sample also encode this CDR3. The chain recombines TRBV28 with TRBJ2-7, with D unclear. The ends were cut back, 0 bases at V and 4 bases at J, with 4 bases in the middle. Germline lookup yields CDR1 MDHEN and CDR2 SYDVKM. This CDR3 has 12 amino acids. The CDR3 coding sequence is TGTGCCAGCAGTTTATGGGGTTACGAGCAGTACTTC. Translated, it gives CASSLWGYEQYF.

The V call is TRBV10-1, the J call TRBJ1-5; TRBD1 might be the D (5 bases). The CDR3 has 15 amino acids. Germline CDR1 and CDR2: WNHNN and SYGVQD (reference sequence). Trimming pared 4 bases from V and 8 bases from J, leaving 18 bases between. DNA of the CDR3: TGCGCCAGCAGTGTAGAGCGGGGGAGGATTGAGCCCCAGCATTTT. Translating gives CASSVERGRIEPQHF.

The chain has TRBV9 and TRBJ1-5; possibly TRBD1 for D (6 bases). Germline V gene data show CDR1 as SGDLS and CDR2 as YYNGEE. Deletions cut 0 bases from V and 5 bases from J, with 9 bases between. CDR3 length equals 14 residues. CDR3 bases: TGTGCCAGCAGCGTAGTTGGGGGCGATCAGCCCCAGCATTTT. It specifies CASSVVGGDQPQHF.

The genes are TRBV18 and TRBJ1-1; D may be TRBD1 (6 bases). CDR1 and CDR2 (germline): KGHSH, LQKENI. The CDR3 runs 17 residues. The V and J ends lost 1 base and 5 bases respectively, with 20 bases between them. The CDR3 region has the DNA TGTGCCAGCTCACCACGCATCGGCGCAGGGGTGGTGACTGAAGCTTTCTTT. It yields the protein CASSPRIGAGVVTEAFF.

The chain combines TRBV3-1 (or the pseudogene TRBV3-2) with TRBJ2-3, with 10 bases matching TRBD2. The junction had 4 bases not matched to a gene; V was cut back by 0 bases and J by 4 bases. CDR1 and CDR2 (germline): LGHDT, YNNKEL (reference sequence). The CDR3 has 16 residues. CDR3 DNA: TGTGCCAGCAGCCAAGAAGGACTAGCGGTAGCAGATACGCAGTATTTT. Residues: CASSQEGLAVADTQYF.

The rearrangement links TRBV11-2 to TRBJ1-5; 7 bases agree with TRBD1. Per germline, CDR1 SGHAT and CDR2 FQNNGV. Trimming cost V 5 bases and J 7 bases; bases outside gene matches: 8. There are 14 residues in the CDR3. In DNA form, the CDR3 reads TGTGCCAGCAGCCCTAGGACAGGACAACAGCCCCAGCATTTT. This translates into CASSPRTGQQPQHF.

The chain carries TRBV18 and TRBJ1-2; no reliable D call. Germline lookup yields CDR1 KGHSH and CDR2 LQKENI. V shed 4 bases and J shed 2 bases, with 14 bases lying between them. The CDR3 runs to 15 residues. The CDR3 sequence is CASSLSFKGNYGYTF. CDR3 DNA sequence: TGTGCCAGCTCACTATCTTTTAAGGGCAACTATGGCTACACCTTC.

The chain employs TRBV6-1 and TRBJ1-5; no clear D. Germline V lookup: CDR1 MNHNS, CDR2 SASEGT. V was clipped by 1 base and J by 5 bases, with 9 bases between them. The CDR3 has 14 residues. CDR3 sequence: CASSEVEGHQPQHF. The CDR3 region has the DNA TGTGCCAGCAGTGAAGTAGAGGGCCATCAGCCCCAGCATTTT.

The J gene is TRBJ1-6, the V gene TRBV9; D not certain. This CDR3 has 19 residues. CDR1 is SGDLS and CDR2 is YYNGEE in the germline V gene. V was clipped by 0 bases and J by 0 bases, with 16 bases between them. CDR3 in amino acids: CASSVAPTWGSSYNSPLHF. CDR3 DNA: TGTGCCAGCAGCGTAGCCCCCACGTGGGGAAGCTCCTATAATTCACCCCTCCACTTT. Using reference TRBV9 and TRBJ1-6 for the parts outside the CDR3, the full variable domain is DSGVTQTPKHLITATGQRVTLRCSPRSGDLSVYWYQQSLDQGLQFLIQYYNGEERAKGNILERFSAQQFPDLHSELNLSSLELGDSALYFCASSVAPTWGSSYNSPLHFGNGTRLTVT.

This clone was counted only a few times. The V and J genes are TRBV6-2 or TRBV6-3 and TRBJ2-7; D perhaps matches TRBD1 (6 bases). Germline CDR1 is MNHEY and CDR2 is SVGEGT. The CDR3 totals 12 residues. With 5 bases removed from V and 3 bases from J, the gap between germline ends came to 8 bases. The CDR3 DNA reads TGTGCCAGCAGTGTGGACAGCTACGAGCAGTACTTC. Translated: CASSVDSYEQYF.

The rearrangement joins TRBV5-1 to TRBJ2-1; perhaps TRBD1 as D (7 bases). The V gene lost 0 bases and the J gene lost 3 bases, with 10 bases spanning the gap. CDR3 length equals 15 residues. Germline loops: CDR1 SGHRS, CDR2 YFSETQ. This CDR3 reads CASSLAGDSYNEQFF. In DNA form, the CDR3 reads TGCGCCAGCAGCTTGGCGGGGGACAGCTACAATGAGCAGTTCTTC.